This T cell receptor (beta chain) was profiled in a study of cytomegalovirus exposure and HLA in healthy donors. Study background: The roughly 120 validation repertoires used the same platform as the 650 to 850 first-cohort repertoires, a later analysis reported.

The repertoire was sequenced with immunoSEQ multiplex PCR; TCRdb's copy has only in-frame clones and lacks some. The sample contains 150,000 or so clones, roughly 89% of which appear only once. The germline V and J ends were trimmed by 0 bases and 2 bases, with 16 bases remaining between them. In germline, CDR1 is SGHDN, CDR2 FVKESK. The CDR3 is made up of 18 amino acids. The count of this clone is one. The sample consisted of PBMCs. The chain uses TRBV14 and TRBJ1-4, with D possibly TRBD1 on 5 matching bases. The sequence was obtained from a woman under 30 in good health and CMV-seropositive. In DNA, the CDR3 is TGTGCCAGCAGCCAAGATGGGGTAGGGGCCCTGACTAATGAAAAACTGTTTTTT. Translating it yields CASSQDGVGALTNEKLFF. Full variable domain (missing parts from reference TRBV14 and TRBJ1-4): EAGVTQFPSHSVIEKGQTVTLRCDPISGHDNLYWYRRVMGKEIKFLLHFVKESKQDESGMPNNRFLAERTGGTYSTLKVQPAELEDSGVYFCASSQDGVGALTNEKLFFGSGTQLSVL.